This T cell receptor beta chain came from a study of blood T cells in healthy people across ages. Trimming took off 4 bases at V and 9 bases at J, with 19 bases between the two ends. The germline gives CDR1 SGHDT, CDR2 YYEEEE. The CDR3 totals 14 residues. Healthy Russian Caucasian donors spanned ages roughly 6 to 90 years. Alongside a J-beta primer mix, a sample-barcoded 5' primer served in a second PCR lasting about 7 to 11 cycles. A single record per CDR3 protein comes from TCRdb applying MiXCR to the 5' RACE reads. The sample contains over 1,200,000 distinct CDR3 sequences, 45% to 70% of which appear only once.

This chain connects TRBV5-6 to TRBJ1-2, with D maybe TRBD1 (5 bases). The sample consisted of blood. The sequence was collected from a man aged 18 to 35 in good health. The CDR3 sequence: CASSRGTGLVSYTF. The CDR3 DNA sequence: TGTGCCAGCAGCCGTGGCACAGGTTTGGTGAGCTACACCTTC.